This TCR beta chain stems from a study of blood T cell dynamics during melanoma immunotherapy. Germline CDR1 PRHDT, CDR2 FYEKMQ (reference sequence). The V end lost 3 bases, the J end lost 5 bases, and 11 bases lay between the germline ends. The CDR3 has 15 amino acids. Time point given: week 3, after first cycle of checkpoint inhibitor. This table comes from immunoSEQ multiplex PCR, and its TCRdb copy is limited to in-frame clones, with some not included. In the table there are 10,000 to 13,000 clones, 84% of which are singletons. The sample consisted of blood, taken from a patient treated with checkpoint blockade. This TCR derives from a human donor with melanoma. The V call is TRBV13, the J call TRBJ1-6; D unclear. CDR3 sequence (DNA): TGTGCCAGCAGCTTGGATGGTCAGGATAATTCACCCCTCCACTTT. It specifies CASSLDGQDNSPLHF. The variable domain in full, with the rest retrieved from reference TRBV13 and TRBJ1-6, is AAGVIQSPRHLIKEKRETATLKCYPIPRHDTVYWYQQGPGQDPQFLISFYEKMQSDKGSIPDRFSAQQFSDYHSELNMSSLELGDSALYFCASSLDGQDNSPLHFGNGTRLTVT.